The entry below describes one T cell receptor (beta chain). Antigen unknown. The germline V gene encodes CDR1 SNHLY and CDR2 FYNNEI. V lost 1 base to trimming and J lost 4 bases, with 5 bases between them. This CDR3 comprises 12 residues. The entry originates in a study of shared clonotypes between healthy human individuals. Whole-study context: Per-donor plates numbered three CD4 naive, three CD4 memory, two CD8 naive and one CD8 memory.

The donors were adults (healthy and HIV-negative) with no recent acute infections or vaccinations. A CD45RA-negative memory subset and a CD45RA+ naive subset were separated from the CD4+ cells. The table came from immunoSEQ multiplex PCR; TCRdb's copy has only in-frame clones and leaves some out. The repertoire holds some 2,100,000 clones, with approximately 96% as singletons. General study points: Clonotype sharing across donors was expected to vary with sequencing depth.

The V and J genes are TRBV2 and TRBJ2-7; D is unresolved. The receptor was derived from a man aged 18 to 29 in good health. Sequencing was carried out using naive CD4+ T cells sorted from blood. As to subset: CD45RA+ positively selected. The CDR3 region has the DNA TGTGCCAGCAGTGAAGGAAAGTACGAGCAGTACTTC. It is translated as CASSEGKYEQYF.